The clone carrying this T cell receptor (beta chain) appeared once. V shed 3 bases and J shed 4 bases, with 12 bases lying between them. The CDR3 totals 14 residues. CDR1 and CDR2 from the germline V gene are SGDLS and YYNGEE. Seattle researchers signed up patients amid active infection and tracked them longitudinally. Original processing methods: Nucleated cell number was recorded as an estimate derived from reference gene primer amplification. The data were produced by immunoSEQ multiplex PCR, yet TCRdb's version contains in-frame clones alone and is incomplete. From that table come the V and J calls and clone size; the DNA was used to work out D and trimming. In the table there are more than 300,000 clones, around 92% of which are singletons. This sample was taken from a study of blood T cell repertoires in COVID-19. Study information: Material from acute and convalescent COVID-19 was sourced from the United States, Italy and Spain. Sample material is recorded as cDNA or gDNA derived from T cells, B-cell-depleted T cells, or PBMCs.

The J gene is TRBJ2-3, the V gene TRBV9; D might be TRBD1 (5 bases). Material for sequencing was peripheral blood. This TCR came from a woman in her thirties with COVID-19, enrolled during active disease. CDR3 in amino acids: CASSAVQGPDTQYF. The CDR3 nucleotides are TGTGCCAGCAGCGCCGTCCAGGGTCCAGATACGCAGTATTTT. Variable domain in full (rest from reference TRBV9 and TRBJ2-3): DSGVTQTPKHLITATGQRVTLRCSPRSGDLSVYWYQQSLDQGLQFLIQYYNGEERAKGNILERFSAQQFPDLHSELNLSSLELGDSALYFCASSAVQGPDTQYFGPGTRLTVL.